This T cell receptor beta chain was observed in a study of yellow fever vaccine responses in identical twins. Details on this clonotype: Its antigen is undetermined.

Study-wide results and caveats: Twins reportedly mounted vaccine T cell responses that seemed partly convergent, partly personalized.

A single record per CDR3 protein comes from TCRdb applying MiXCR to the RT-PCR reads. The profile shows approximately 1,200 distinct CDR3 sequences, about four fifths of them singletons. Germline V gives CDR1 MGHRA, CDR2 YSYEKL. Unmatched junction bases numbered 4, after V lost 5 bases and J lost 3 bases. This CDR3 comprises 16 residues. The receptor was derived from a female donor who received the yellow fever vaccine. This material consisted of T cells from blood (PBMCs), unsorted or a sorted subset (not recorded which), taken before or after yellow fever vaccination (not recorded which). The genes are TRBV4-1 and TRBJ2-1, with 13 bases lining up with TRBD2. The CDR3 region is CASSAGTSGNYNEQFF. The CDR3 bases are TGCGCCAGCAGCGCAGGGACTAGCGGGAACTACAATGAGCAGTTCTTC.